The table lists the clone carrying this T cell receptor (beta chain) with a count of one. Profiled with immunoSEQ multiplex PCR; TCRdb holds only in-frame clones, not every one. The data show under 150,000 clones, 75% to 90% seen once. The sample originates from a study of blood T cell repertoires in COVID-19. On the study more broadly: The study drew acute and convalescent COVID-19 samples from the United States, Italy and Spain.

The clonotype comes from a woman in her fifties or sixties with COVID-19, enrolled during active disease. Sequencing input: peripheral blood.

The CDR3 spells CASSQGVTAETQYF. The CDR3 nucleotides are TGTGCCAGCAGCCAGGGTGTGACAGCAGAGACCCAGTACTTC. The chain carries TRBV3-1 (or the pseudogene TRBV3-2) and TRBJ2-5; possibly TRBD1 for D (5 bases). Trimming removed 3 bases at V and 4 bases at J, with 12 bases between. CDR1 is LGHDT and CDR2 is YNNKEL in the germline V gene (reference sequence). The CDR3 runs 14 residues.